This record concerns one TCR beta chain sequence. The antigen is unknown. This CDR3 is 14 amino acids long. CDR1 SNHLY and CDR2 FYNNEI come from the germline V gene. V gave up 4 bases and J gave up 5 bases, with 15 bases separating them. This record belongs to a study of T cells in localized non-small cell lung cancer. Libraries were prepared by immunoSEQ multiplex PCR; TCRdb keeps only in-frame clonotypes and omits some of them. This repertoire shows 50,000 or so clones, around 80% found once; its top ten account for roughly 4.5%. Study results and limitations: Adjacent lung tissue had a median roughly 55 of the top 100 clones found in the tumor. Uninvolved adjacent lung showed the highest T cell clonality, exceeding tumor. There was an association of higher blood T cell density with longer overall survival.

This sample comprised PBMCs, obtained before any cancer treatment. This sequence joins TRBV2 and TRBJ2-7, with D unclear. This receptor was taken from a woman aged 35-75 years with stage II lung adenocarcinoma. The CDR3 protein is CASSASRSMNEQYF. The DNA for the CDR3 is TGTGCCAGCAGTGCGTCTAGGTCAATGAACGAGCAGTACTTC.